This T cell receptor (beta chain) was sequenced in a study of T cell responses to AZD1222 COVID-19 vaccine. Study-wide results and limits: Only 5 to 7 AZD1222 recipients tested seropositive at baseline.

Comments on this clone: The antigen is undetermined.

Using immunoSEQ multiplex PCR, the repertoire was profiled, and TCRdb retains in-frame clones only, with some absent. The sample lists 90,000 to 120,000 clones, 87% seen once, with around 5% in the top ten. It was second doses at about 4 or about 12 weeks that were pooled. CDR1 is LNHNV and CDR2 is YYDKDF in the germline V gene (reference sequence). This CDR3 comprises 15 residues. V dropped 4 bases and J dropped 0; count of bases not matched to a gene: 2. This specimen consisted of peripheral blood, obtained 28 days after the second AZD1222 dose. This sequence was found in an adult who received the AZD1222 COVID-19 vaccine. The chain joins TRBV15 to TRBJ2-3; 9 bases align to TRBD1. Here the CDR3 DNA reads TGTGCCACCAGCAACAGGGGGCTTAGCACAGATACGCAGTATTTT. This sequence encodes CATSNRGLSTDTQYF.